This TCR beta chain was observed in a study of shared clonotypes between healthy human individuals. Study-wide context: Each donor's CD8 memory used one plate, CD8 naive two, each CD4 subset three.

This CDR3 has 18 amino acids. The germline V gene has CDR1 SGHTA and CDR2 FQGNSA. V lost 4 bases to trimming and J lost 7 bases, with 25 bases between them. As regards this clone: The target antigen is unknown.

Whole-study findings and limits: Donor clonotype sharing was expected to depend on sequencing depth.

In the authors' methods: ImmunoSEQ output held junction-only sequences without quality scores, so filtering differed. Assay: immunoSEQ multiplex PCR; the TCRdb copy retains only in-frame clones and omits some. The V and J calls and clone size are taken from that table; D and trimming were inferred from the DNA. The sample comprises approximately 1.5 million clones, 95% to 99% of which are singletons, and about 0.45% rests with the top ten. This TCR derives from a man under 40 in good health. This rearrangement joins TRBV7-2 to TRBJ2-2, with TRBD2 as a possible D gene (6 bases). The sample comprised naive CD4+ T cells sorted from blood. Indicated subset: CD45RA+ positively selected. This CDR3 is CASSWTPGLSYSDGELFF. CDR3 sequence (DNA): TGTGCCAGCAGCTGGACTCCGGGACTTAGCTACTCCGACGGGGAGCTGTTTTTT.